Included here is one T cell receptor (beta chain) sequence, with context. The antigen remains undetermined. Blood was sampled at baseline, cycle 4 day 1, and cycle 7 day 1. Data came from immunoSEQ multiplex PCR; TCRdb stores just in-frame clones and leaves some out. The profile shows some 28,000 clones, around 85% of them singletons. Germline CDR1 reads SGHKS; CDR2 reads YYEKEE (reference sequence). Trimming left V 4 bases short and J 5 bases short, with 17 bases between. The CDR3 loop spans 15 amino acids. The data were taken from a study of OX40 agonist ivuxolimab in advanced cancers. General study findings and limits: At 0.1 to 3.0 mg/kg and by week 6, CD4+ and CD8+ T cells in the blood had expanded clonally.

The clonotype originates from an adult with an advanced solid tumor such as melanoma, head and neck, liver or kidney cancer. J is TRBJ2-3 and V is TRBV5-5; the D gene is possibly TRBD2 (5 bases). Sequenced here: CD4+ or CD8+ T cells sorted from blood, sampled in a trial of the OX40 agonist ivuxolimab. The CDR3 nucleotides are TGTGCCAGCAGCCCGCAGAGGGAAACTATAGATACGCAGTATTTT. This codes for CASSPQRETIDTQYF.